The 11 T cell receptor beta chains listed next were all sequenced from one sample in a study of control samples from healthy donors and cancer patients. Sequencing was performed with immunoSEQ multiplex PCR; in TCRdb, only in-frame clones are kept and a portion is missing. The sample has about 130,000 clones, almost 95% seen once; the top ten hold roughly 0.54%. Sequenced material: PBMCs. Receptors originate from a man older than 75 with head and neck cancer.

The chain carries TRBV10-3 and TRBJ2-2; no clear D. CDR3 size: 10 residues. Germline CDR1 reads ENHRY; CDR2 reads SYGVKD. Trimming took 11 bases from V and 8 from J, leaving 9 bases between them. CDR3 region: CAPAEGELFF. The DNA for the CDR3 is TGTGCCCCGGCGGAGGGGGAGCTGTTTTTT.

For the CDR3, the DNA is TGTGCCAGCAGCTTAGTGGGAGGGCGTGCGGGAGATACGCAGTATTTT. This codes for CASSLVGGRAGDTQYF. The chain carries TRBV7-9 and TRBJ2-3, with 7 bases matching TRBD2. The CDR3 runs 16 residues. Germline values: CDR1 SEHNR, CDR2 FQNEAQ (reference sequence). V dropped 1 base and J dropped 5; count of bases not matched to a gene: 9.

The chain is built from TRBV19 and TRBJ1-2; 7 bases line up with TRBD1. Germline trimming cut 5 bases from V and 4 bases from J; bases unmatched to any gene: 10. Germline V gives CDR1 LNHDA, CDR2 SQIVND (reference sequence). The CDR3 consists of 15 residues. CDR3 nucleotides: TGTGCCAGTAGTCAGAACAGGGGTCATGGCTATGGCTACACCTTC. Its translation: CASSQNRGHGYGYTF. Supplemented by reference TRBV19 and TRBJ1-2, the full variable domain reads DGGITQSPKYLFRKEGQNVTLSCEQNLNHDAMYWYRQDPGQGLRLIYYSQIVNDFQKGDIAEGYSVSREKKESFPLTVTSAQKNPTAFYLCASSQNRGHGYGYTFGSGTRLTVV.

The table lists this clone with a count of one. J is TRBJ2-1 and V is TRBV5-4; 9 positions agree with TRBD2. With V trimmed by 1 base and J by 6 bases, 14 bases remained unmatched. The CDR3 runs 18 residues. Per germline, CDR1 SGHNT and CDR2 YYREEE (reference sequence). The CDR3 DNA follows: TGTGCCAGCAGCTTGTCGCTAGCGGGGTTTAAAGCTTTCAATGAGCAGTTCTTC. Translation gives CASSLSLAGFKAFNEQFF. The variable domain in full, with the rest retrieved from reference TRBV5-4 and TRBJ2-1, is ETGVTQSPTHLIKTRGQQVTLRCSSQSGHNTVSWYQQALGQGPQFIFQYYREEENGRGNFPPRFSGLQFPNYSSELNVNALELDDSALYLCASSLSLAGFKAFNEQFFGPGTRLTVL.

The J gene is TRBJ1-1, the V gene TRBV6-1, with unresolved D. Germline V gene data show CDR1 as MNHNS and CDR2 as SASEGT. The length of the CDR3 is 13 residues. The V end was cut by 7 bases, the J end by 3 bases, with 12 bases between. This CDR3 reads CASTPPGYTEAFF. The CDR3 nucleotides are TGTGCCAGCACCCCCCCCGGGTACACTGAAGCTTTCTTT.

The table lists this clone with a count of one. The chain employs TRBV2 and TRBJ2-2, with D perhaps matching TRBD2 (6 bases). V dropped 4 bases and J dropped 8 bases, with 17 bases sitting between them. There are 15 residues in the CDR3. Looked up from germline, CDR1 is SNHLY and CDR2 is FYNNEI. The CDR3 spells CASSVRGIGSGELFF. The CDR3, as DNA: TGTGCCAGCAGTGTCCGGGGGATAGGATCAGGGGAGCTGTTTTTT.

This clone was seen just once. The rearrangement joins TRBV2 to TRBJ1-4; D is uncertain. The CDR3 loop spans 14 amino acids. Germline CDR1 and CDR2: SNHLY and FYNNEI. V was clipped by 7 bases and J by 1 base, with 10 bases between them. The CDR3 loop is CASTARITNEKLFF. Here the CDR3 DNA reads TGTGCCAGCACTGCCAGGATAACTAATGAAAAACTGTTTTTT.

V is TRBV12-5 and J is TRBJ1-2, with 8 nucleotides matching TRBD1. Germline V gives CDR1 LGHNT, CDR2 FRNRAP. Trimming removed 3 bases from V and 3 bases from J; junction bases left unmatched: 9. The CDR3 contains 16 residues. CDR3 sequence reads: CASGFPQDREDYGYTF. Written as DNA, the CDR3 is TGTGCTAGTGGTTTTCCTCAGGACAGGGAAGACTATGGCTACACCTTC. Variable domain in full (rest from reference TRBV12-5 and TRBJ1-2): DARVTQTPRHKVTEMGQEVTMRCQPILGHNTVFWYRQTMMQGLELLAYFRNRAPLDDSGMPKDRFSAEMPDATLATLKIQPSEPRDSAVYFCASGFPQDREDYGYTFGSGTRLTVV.

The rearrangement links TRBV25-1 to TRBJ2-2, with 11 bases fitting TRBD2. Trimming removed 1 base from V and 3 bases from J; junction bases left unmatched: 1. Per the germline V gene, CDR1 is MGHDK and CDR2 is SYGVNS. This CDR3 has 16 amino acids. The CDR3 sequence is CASSELGLADTGELFF. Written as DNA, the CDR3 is TGTGCCAGCAGTGAATTGGGACTAGCGGACACCGGGGAGCTGTTTTTT.

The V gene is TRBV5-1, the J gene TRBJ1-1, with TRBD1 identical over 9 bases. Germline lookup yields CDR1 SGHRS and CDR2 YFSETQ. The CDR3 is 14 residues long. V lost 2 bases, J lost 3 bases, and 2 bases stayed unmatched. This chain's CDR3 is CASSFRTGDTEAFF. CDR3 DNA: TGCGCCAGCAGCTTCAGGACAGGGGACACTGAAGCTTTCTTT.

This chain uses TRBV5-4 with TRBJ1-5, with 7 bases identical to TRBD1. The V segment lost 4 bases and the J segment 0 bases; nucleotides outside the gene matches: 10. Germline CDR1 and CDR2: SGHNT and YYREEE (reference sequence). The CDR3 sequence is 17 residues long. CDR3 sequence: CASSTNPGQNSNQPQHF. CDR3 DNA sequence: TGTGCCAGCAGCACGAACCCGGGACAGAATAGCAATCAGCCCCAGCATTTT. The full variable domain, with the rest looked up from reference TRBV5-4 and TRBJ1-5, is ETGVTQSPTHLIKTRGQQVTLRCSSQSGHNTVSWYQQALGQGPQFIFQYYREEENGRGNFPPRFSGLQFPNYSSELNVNALELDDSALYLCASSTNPGQNSNQPQHFGDGTRLSIL.